The 16 T cell receptor beta chains in this list originate from one sample, sequenced in a study of tumor and adjacent non-tumor tissue in lung cancer. The template was RNA from unsorted bulk tissue. The library came from three nested PCR rounds adapted from ARM-PCR protocols. TCRdb passed the multiplex PCR reads through MiXCR, listing each CDR3 protein once. The table includes roughly 200,000 distinct CDR3 sequences, about two thirds detected once. The sequencing sample was made of lung tumor tissue. The receptors originated from a man aged 60-69 years with non-small cell lung cancer.

In regard to this clonotype: Likely a read error: the CDR3 ends without its conserved phenylalanine or tryptophan. CDR3 coding DNA: TGCAGTGCTAGGGCGGCAGGGAAAGAGACTCAGTACCTC. Its translation is CSARAAGKETQYL. The chain couples TRBV20-1 to TRBJ2-5; maybe TRBD1 (5 bases). This CDR3 has 13 residues. Looked up from germline, CDR1 is DFQATT and CDR2 is SNEGSKA (reference sequence).

A remark on this clonotype: A read error may explain this, as a much larger clone is one base away. This chain joins TRBV4-2 and TRBJ2-5; D call uncertain. The CDR3 has 16 amino acids. Per germline, CDR1 LGHNA and CDR2 YNFKEQ. The chain's CDR3 is CSSSQDGGIPQETQYF. As DNA, the CDR3 is TGTTCCAGCAGCCAAGATGGTGGAATTCCTCAAGAGACCCAGTACTTC.

J is TRBJ1-6 and V is TRBV14; 8 nucleotides match TRBD1. The CDR3 covers 14 residues. The V gene end was trimmed by 5 bases and the J gene end by 10 bases; junction bases not matched to a gene: 7. Per germline, CDR1 SGHDN and CDR2 FVKESK. CDR3 in amino acids: CASSSRTGTSPLHF. DNA of the CDR3: TGTGCCAGCAGCAGCCGGACAGGGACCTCACCCCTCCACTTT.

Concerning this clonotype itself: At one boundary the junction diverges from the germline segment, which might be a read error. The V and J genes are TRBV11-3 and TRBJ1-4; 7 nucleotides match TRBD1. The germline gives CDR1 SGHNT, CDR2 YENEEA. This CDR3 has 15 residues. For the CDR3, the DNA is TGTGCCAGCAGCCCCATCAGGGGGAATTTTGAAAAACCGTTTTTT. Protein product: CASSPIRGNFEKPFF. The variable domain in full, with the rest retrieved from reference TRBV11-3 and TRBJ1-4, is EAGVVQSPRYKIIEKKQPVAFWCNPISGHNTLYWYLQNLGQGPELLIRYENEEAVDDSQLPKDRFSAERLKGVDSTLKIQPAELGDSAVYLCASSPIRGNFEKPFFGSGTQLSVL.

Concerning this clonotype itself: With a much larger clone just one base away, this may be a read error. The chain couples TRBV20-1 to TRBJ2-7; the D is unclear. Germline CDR1 reads DFQATT; CDR2 reads SNEGSKA (reference sequence). Trimming removed 0 bases at V and 1 base at J, with 10 bases between. The CDR3 covers 14 residues. CDR3 amino acids: CSARDQLQSYEQYF. The DNA of the CDR3 is TGCAGTGCTAGAGATCAGCTACAATCCTACGAGCAGTACTTC.

This chain uses TRBV5-6 with TRBJ1-5; D is ambiguous. Germline-derived CDR1 and CDR2 are SGHDT and YYEEEE. The CDR3 has 15 residues. Trimming left V 0 bases short and J 3 bases short, with 10 bases between. The CDR3 sequence is CASSLGHFTNQPQHF. The DNA of the CDR3 is TGTGCCAGCAGCTTGGGGCACTTCACCAATCAGCCCCAGCATTTT.

This clonotype has only one observation. A read error may account for a junction end that differs from germline. V usage is TRBV11-3 and J usage is TRBJ2-3; no firm D call. The germline gives CDR1 SGHNT, CDR2 YENEEA. The CDR3 is 15 amino acids. The CDR3 sequence is CTSSLGWIGTDTQYF. For the CDR3, the DNA is TGTACCAGCAGCCTGGGATGGATCGGCACAGATACGCAGTATTTT.

Remarks on this clonotype: In this CDR3 the conserved last residue, phenylalanine or tryptophan, is missing, so a read error is likely. This rearrangement joins TRBV4-2 to TRBJ2-1; 12 nucleotides line up with TRBD2. Germline V lookup: CDR1 LGHNA, CDR2 YNFKEQ. There are 17 residues in the CDR3. The CDR3 protein is CASSQVLTSGSKNEQFL. For the CDR3, the DNA is TGTGCCAGCAGCCAGGTACTGACTAGCGGGAGTAAAAATGAACAGTTCTTA.

This clonotype was recorded once. With a much larger clone just one base away, this may be a read error. The chain combines TRBV4-2 with TRBJ1-5; D possibly corresponds to TRBD1 (5 bases). With 5 bases removed from V and 7 bases from J, the gap between germline ends came to 15 bases. The CDR3 spans 14 residues. CDR1 is LGHNA, CDR2 YNFKEQ, per germline. The CDR3 coding sequence is TGTGCCAGCAGCGGTGGCGAGGGGAAACAGCCCCAGCATTTT. It yields the protein CASSGGEGKQPQHF.

Remarks on this clonotype: The junction departs from germline at one end; a sequencing error may be responsible. The chain couples TRBV20-1 to TRBJ2-3, with a tentative D call TRBD2 (5 bases). There are 14 residues in the CDR3. Germline CDR1 DFQATT, CDR2 SNEGSKA (reference sequence). The CDR3 bases are TGCAGTGCCCGCCCGGCCAGCGGCACATATACGCCGTATTTT. It encodes CSARPASGTYTPYF.

This clonotype occurred a few times. This may arise from a read error, as a much more abundant clone is one base away. This chain joins TRBV11-3 and TRBJ2-5; 8 bases match TRBD1. The J segment lost 1 base and the V segment lost 7 bases, leaving 2 bases of the junction unmatched. The CDR3 sequence is 13 residues long. Germline lookup yields CDR1 SGHNT and CDR2 YENEEA. DNA for the CDR3: TGTGCCAGCAACGGGACAGGCCAAGAGACCCAGTACTTC. Encoded protein: CASNGTGQETQYF.

To note about this clonotype: A junction end diverges from the germline sequence, so it may reflect a read error. This sequence joins TRBV6-5 and TRBJ2-6; TRBD1 agrees at 11 bases. CDR3 length equals 17 residues. CDR1 and CDR2 from the germline V gene are MNHEY and SVGAGI. CDR3 coding DNA: TGTGCCAGCAGTTTCGGGACAGGGGGTTCTGGGGCCAACCTCCTGACCTTC. This translates into CASSFGTGGSGANLLTF.

As regards this clonotype: A read error is likely, as this CDR3 ends without the conserved phenylalanine or tryptophan. V is TRBV4-2 and J is TRBJ1-1, with D possibly being TRBD1 (6 bases). Germline CDR1 is LGHNA and CDR2 is YNFKEQ. The CDR3 runs to 16 residues. The CDR3 loop reads CAGSQIGQLENTEAFS. In DNA, the CDR3 is TGTGCCGGCAGCCAAATCGGACAGCTTGAGAACACTGAAGCTTTCTCT.

This clonotype was seen many times. The chain links TRBV10-1 to TRBJ2-1; 7 bases are a match to TRBD1. This CDR3 has 14 amino acids. With 5 bases clipped from V and 4 bases from J, the junction kept 5 bases outside the gene matches. The germline V gene has CDR1 WNHNN and CDR2 SYGVQD (reference sequence). CDR3 DNA sequence: TGCGCCAGCAGTTTGACAGGGTCTTACAATGAGCAGTTCTTC. Translating gives CASSLTGSYNEQFF.

Remarks on this clonotype: This may come from a read error, since a much larger clone is one base off. The chain recombines TRBV4-2 with TRBJ2-3, with D perhaps matching TRBD2 (5 bases). Per germline, CDR1 LGHNA and CDR2 YNFKEQ. CDR3 length: 15 residues. The CDR3 region has the DNA TGTGCCAGCAGCAAAGAGCCAACGGGAACAGATACGCAGTATTTT. Translation gives CASSKEPTGTDTQYF.

The J gene is TRBJ2-7, the V gene TRBV6-1; 7 bases map to TRBD1. Germline CDR1 MNHNS, CDR2 SASEGT. The CDR3 runs to 18 residues. Trimming removed 2 bases from V and 6 bases from J; junction bases left unmatched: 19. CDR3 sequence reads: CASSEFAAGTEIPCEQYF. CDR3 sequence (DNA): TGTGCCAGCAGTGAATTCGCAGCCGGGACAGAGATTCCCTGCGAGCAGTACTTC.